This is a list of T cell receptor beta chains from one sample in a study of cytomegalovirus exposure and HLA in healthy donors. Assay: immunoSEQ multiplex PCR; the TCRdb copy retains only in-frame clones and omits some. The sample includes 150,000 to 200,000 clones, around 80% of them seen just once. The sequenced sample consisted of PBMCs. The source of these receptors is a woman in her forties in good health and CMV-seronegative. CDR3s include the opening cysteine and the closing phenylalanine or tryptophan. D genes are given only for firm matches. Clone size, where shown, is once, few, many, or a class for clones that have expanded.

j_gene	abundance	d_gene	v_gene	CDR3aa	CDR3nt
TRBJ2-3	-	TRBD2	TRBV19	CASSVTGTSGADTQYF	TGTGCCAGTAGTGTAACCGGGACTAGCGGAGCAGATACGCAGTATTTT
TRBJ2-7	-	-	TRBV19	CASSQAAGGSYEQYF	TGTGCCAGTAGCCAGGCGGCGGGCGGATCCTACGAGCAGTACTTC
TRBJ1-1	once	-	TRBV4-3	CASSQVINTEAFF	TGCGCCAGCAGCCAAGTCATCAACACTGAAGCTTTCTTT
TRBJ2-1	-	-	TRBV7-2	CASSLVFSSYNEQFF	TGTGCCAGCAGCTTAGTATTTAGCTCCTACAATGAGCAGTTCTTC
TRBJ1-3	few	-	TRBV6-1	CASAGSGNTIYF	TGTGCCAGCGCGGGAAGTGGAAACACCATATATTTT
TRBJ2-4	once	-	TRBV7-2	CASSPSMGAQRTKNIQYF	TGTGCCAGCAGCCCCTCTATGGGGGCCCAACGGACCAAAAACATTCAGTACTTC
TRBJ1-2	-	-	TRBV6-1	CAISPGPNGYTF	TGTGCCATTTCCCCGGGTCCCAACGGCTACACCTTC
TRBJ1-2	-	-	TRBV18	CASSPEGAANYGYTF	TGTGCCAGCTCACCAGAGGGCGCCGCTAACTATGGCTACACCTTC
TRBJ2-2	-	TRBD2	TRBV7-2	CASSLPSGNTGELFF	TGTGCCAGCAGCTTACCTAGCGGGAACACCGGGGAGCTGTTTTTT
TRBJ2-6	-	-	TRBV6-5	CASSLFSGANVLTF	TGTGCCAGCAGCCTTTTCTCTGGGGCCAACGTCCTGACTTTC
TRBJ1-5	once	-	TRBV5-1	CASSREGGVNQPQHF	TGCGCCAGCAGTCGGGAGGGGGGAGTAAACCAGCCCCAGCATTTT
TRBJ2-7	-	-	TRBV7-9	CASSLRESGEQYF	TGTGCCAGCAGCTTAAGGGAGTCGGGAGAGCAGTACTTC
TRBJ2-1	-	TRBD2	TRBV5-1	CASCEGGAYNEQFF	TGCGCCAGCTGCGAGGGAGGGGCCTACAATGAGCAGTTCTTC
TRBJ1-1	-	-	TRBV13	CASSLGRVNTEAFF	TGTGCCAGCAGCTTAGGCCGGGTGAACACTGAAGCTTTCTTT
TRBJ2-5	-	TRBD1	TRBV5-4	CASSQGIGQGFLETQYF	TGCGCCAGCAGCCAAGGTATCGGACAGGGGTTTTTAGAGACCCAGTACTTC
TRBJ2-2	-	-	TRBV7-2	CASSPGGELFF	TGTGCCAGCAGCCCCGGGGGGGAGCTGTTTTTT